This record looks at one T cell receptor (beta chain) sequence and its context. Its target is unknown. The record originates from a study of CD4 T cells in relation to SARS-CoV-2 and coronaviruses. Study results and caveats: SARS-CoV-2-driven expansion was significantly weaker in crossreactive than monoreactive clones.

The assay was immunoSEQ multiplex PCR, and TCRdb's table has in-frame clones only and misses some. The sample has about 39,000 clones, 65% to 80% seen once; the top ten hold over 20%. Sorted naive or memory CD4+ cells met CEF peptides for about 10 days. Trimming took off 2 bases at V and 1 base at J, with 15 bases between the two ends. This CDR3 comprises 16 residues. CDR1 is SGHTS, CDR2 YDEGEE, per germline. This clonotype was obtained from an adult with COVID-19. The sequencing sample was made of memory CD4+ T cells from PBMCs, cultured in vitro. V gene TRBV5-8 combines with J gene TRBJ1-1; possible D gene TRBD1, 6 bases. The CDR3 sequence is CASSFRGSAANTEAFF. In nucleotides, the CDR3 is TGTGCCAGCAGCTTCAGGGGTTCCGCTGCGAACACTGAAGCTTTCTTT.